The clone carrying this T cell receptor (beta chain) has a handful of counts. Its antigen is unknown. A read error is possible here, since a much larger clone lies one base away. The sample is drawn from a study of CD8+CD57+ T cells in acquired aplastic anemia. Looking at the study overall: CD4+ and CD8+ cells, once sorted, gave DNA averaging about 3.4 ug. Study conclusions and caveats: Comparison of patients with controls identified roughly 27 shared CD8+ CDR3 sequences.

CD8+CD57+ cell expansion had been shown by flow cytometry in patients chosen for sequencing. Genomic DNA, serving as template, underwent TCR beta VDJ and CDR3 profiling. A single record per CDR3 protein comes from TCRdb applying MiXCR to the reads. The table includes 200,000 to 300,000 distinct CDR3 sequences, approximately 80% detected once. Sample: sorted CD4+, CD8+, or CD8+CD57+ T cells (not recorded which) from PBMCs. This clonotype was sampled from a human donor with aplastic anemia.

For the CDR3, the DNA is TGCGCCGGCAGCCATGCCGGGGGCCCAAACCAAGAGACCCAGTACTTC. This sequence encodes CAGSHAGGPNQETQYF. The V call is TRBV4-1, the J call TRBJ2-5; perhaps D is TRBD1 or TRBD2 (6 bases each). CDR1 and CDR2 (germline): MGHRA, YSYEKL. The length of the CDR3 is 16 residues.